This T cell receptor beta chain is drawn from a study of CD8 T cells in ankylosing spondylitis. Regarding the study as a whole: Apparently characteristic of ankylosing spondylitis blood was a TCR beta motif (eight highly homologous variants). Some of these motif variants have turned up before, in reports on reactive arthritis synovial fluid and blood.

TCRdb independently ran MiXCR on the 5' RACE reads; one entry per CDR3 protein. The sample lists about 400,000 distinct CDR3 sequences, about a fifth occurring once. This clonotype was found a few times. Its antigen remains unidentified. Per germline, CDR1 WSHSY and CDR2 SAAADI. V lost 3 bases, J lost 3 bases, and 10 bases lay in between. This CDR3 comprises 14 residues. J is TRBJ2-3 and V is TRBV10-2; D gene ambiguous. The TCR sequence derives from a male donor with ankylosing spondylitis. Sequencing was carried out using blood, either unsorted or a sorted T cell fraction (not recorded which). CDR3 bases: TGCGCCAGCAGTGAACTCCAGTTTACAGATACGCAGTATTTT. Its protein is CASSELQFTDTQYF.